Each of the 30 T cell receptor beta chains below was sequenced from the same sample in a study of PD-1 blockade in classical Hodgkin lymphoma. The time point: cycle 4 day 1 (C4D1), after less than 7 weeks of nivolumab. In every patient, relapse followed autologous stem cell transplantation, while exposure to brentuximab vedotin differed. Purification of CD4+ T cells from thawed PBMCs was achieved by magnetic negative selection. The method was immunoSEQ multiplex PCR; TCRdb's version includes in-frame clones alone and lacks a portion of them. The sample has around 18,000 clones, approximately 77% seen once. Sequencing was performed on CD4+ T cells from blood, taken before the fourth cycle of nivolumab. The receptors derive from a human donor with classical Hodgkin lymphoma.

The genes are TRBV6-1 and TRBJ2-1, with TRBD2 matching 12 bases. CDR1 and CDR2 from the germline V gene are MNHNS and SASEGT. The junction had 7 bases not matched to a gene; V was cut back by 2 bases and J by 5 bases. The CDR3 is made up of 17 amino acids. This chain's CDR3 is CASSELLLAGGHNEQFF. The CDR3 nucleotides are TGTGCCAGCAGTGAACTGCTACTAGCGGGAGGCCACAATGAGCAGTTCTTC.

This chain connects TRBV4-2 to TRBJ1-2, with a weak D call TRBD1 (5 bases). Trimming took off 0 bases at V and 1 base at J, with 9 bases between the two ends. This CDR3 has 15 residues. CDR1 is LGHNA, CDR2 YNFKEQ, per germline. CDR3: CASSQDPGSNYGYTF. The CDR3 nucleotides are TGTGCCAGCAGCCAAGACCCAGGGAGTAACTATGGCTACACCTTC.

As DNA, the CDR3 is TGTGCCAGCAGCCAAGAGGGGCTTCGAATGGGAGCGAACACCGGGGAGCTGTTTTTT. This codes for CASSQEGLRMGANTGELFF. V usage is TRBV4-2 and J usage is TRBJ2-2; TRBD1 or TRBD2 may be the D gene (5 bases each). Germline values: CDR1 LGHNA, CDR2 YNFKEQ. V was pared by 0 bases and J by 0 bases, with 17 bases between. The CDR3 extends over 19 amino acids.

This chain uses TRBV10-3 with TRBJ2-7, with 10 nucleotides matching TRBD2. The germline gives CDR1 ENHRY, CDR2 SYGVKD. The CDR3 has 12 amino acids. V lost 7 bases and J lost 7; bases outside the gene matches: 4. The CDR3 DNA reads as TGTGCCATCAACAGAGCGGGAGGGGAGCAGTACTTC. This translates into CAINRAGGEQYF.

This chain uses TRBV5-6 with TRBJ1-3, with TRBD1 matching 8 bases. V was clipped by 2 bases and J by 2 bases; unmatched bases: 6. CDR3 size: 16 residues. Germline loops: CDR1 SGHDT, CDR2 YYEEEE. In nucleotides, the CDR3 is TGTGCCAGCAGCTTCCTCGGGACAGGTGCTGGAAACACCATATATTTT. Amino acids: CASSFLGTGAGNTIYF.

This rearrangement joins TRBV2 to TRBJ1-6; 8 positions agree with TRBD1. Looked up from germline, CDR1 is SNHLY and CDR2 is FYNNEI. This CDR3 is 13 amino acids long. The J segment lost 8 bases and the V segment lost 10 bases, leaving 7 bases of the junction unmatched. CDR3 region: CATHRGSDSPLHF. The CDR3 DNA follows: TGTGCCACTCACAGGGGGTCAGATTCACCCCTCCACTTT.

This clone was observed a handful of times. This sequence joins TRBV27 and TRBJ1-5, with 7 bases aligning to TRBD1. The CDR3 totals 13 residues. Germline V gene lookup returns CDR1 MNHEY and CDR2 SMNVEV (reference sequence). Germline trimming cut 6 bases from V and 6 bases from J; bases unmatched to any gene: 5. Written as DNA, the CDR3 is TGTGCCAGCAGGCAGGGGGTGAGTCAGCCCCAGCATTTT. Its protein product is CASRQGVSQPQHF.

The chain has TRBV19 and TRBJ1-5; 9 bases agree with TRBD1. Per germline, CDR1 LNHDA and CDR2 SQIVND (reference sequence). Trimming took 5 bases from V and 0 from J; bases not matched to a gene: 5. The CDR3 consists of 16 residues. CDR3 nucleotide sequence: TGTGCCAGTAGTCCTAGGGGACAGGGTAGCAATCAGCCCCAGCATTTT. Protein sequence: CASSPRGQGSNQPQHF. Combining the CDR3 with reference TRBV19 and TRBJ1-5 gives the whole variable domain DGGITQSPKYLFRKEGQNVTLSCEQNLNHDAMYWYRQDPGQGLRLIYYSQIVNDFQKGDIAEGYSVSREKKESFPLTVTSAQKNPTAFYLCASSPRGQGSNQPQHFGDGTRLSIL.

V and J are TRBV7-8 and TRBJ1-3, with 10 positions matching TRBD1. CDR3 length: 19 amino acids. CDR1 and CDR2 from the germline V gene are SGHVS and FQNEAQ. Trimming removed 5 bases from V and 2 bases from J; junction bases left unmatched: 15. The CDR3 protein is CASSHPKGQGNMAGNTIYF. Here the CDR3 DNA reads TGTGCCAGCAGCCACCCGAAGGGACAGGGGAATATGGCTGGAAACACCATATATTTT.

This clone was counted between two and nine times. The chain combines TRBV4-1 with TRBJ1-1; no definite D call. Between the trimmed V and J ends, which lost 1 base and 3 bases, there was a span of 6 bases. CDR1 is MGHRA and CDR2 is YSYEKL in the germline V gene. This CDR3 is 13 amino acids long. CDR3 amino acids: CASSQALYTEAFF. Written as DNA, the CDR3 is TGCGCCAGCAGCCAAGCACTGTACACTGAAGCTTTCTTT.

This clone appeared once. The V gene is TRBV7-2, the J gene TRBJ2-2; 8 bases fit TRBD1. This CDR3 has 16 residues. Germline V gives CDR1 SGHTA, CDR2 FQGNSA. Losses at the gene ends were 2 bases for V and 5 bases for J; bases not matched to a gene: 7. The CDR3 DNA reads TGTGCCAGCAGCTTAAGCCGGCAGGGGGCGACCGGGGAGCTGTTTTTT. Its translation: CASSLSRQGATGELFF.

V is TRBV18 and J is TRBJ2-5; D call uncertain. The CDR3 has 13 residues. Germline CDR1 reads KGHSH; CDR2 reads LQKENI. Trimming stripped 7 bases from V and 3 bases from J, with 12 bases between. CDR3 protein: CASFIYGEETQYF. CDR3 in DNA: TGTGCCAGCTTCATTTACGGAGAAGAGACCCAGTACTTC.

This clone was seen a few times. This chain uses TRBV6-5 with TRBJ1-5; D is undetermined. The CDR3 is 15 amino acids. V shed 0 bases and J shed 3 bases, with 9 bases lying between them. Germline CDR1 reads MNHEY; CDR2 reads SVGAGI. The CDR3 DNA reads TGTGCCAGCAGTTACTCGATGCAGGACAATCAGCCCCAGCATTTT. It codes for CASSYSMQDNQPQHF.

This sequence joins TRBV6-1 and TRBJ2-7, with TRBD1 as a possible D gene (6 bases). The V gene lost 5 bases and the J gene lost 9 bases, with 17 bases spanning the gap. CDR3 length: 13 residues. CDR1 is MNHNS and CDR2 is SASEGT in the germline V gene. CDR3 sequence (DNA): TGTGCCAGCAGTCCCACCGGACAGACATGGCAGTACTTC. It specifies CASSPTGQTWQYF.

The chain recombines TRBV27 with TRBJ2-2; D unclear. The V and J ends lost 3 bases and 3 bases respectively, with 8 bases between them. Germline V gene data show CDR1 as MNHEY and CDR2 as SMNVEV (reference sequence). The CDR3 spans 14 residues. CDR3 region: CASSFLGYTGELFF. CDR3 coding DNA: TGTGCCAGCAGTTTCTTGGGGTACACCGGGGAGCTGTTTTTT.

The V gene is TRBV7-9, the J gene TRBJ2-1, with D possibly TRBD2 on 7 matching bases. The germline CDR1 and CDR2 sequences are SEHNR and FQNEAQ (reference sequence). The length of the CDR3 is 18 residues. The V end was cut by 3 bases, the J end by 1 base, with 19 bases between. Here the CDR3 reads CASSLGALRERSYNEQFF. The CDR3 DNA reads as TGTGCCAGCAGCTTGGGGGCATTGCGGGAGCGGTCCTACAATGAGCAGTTCTTC. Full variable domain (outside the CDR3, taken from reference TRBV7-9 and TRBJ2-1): DTGVSQNPRHKITKRGQNVTFRCDPISEHNRLYWYRQTLGQGPEFLTYFQNEAQLEKSRLLSDRFSAERPKGSFSTLEIQRTEQGDSAMYLCASSLGALRERSYNEQFFGPGTRLTVL.

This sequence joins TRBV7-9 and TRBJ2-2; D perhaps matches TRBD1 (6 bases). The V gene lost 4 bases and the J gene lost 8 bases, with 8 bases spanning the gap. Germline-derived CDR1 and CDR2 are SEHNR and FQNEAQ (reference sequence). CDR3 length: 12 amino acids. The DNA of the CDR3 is TGTGCCAGCAGCTGGGGGACAGGGGAGCTGTTTTTT. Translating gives CASSWGTGELFF.

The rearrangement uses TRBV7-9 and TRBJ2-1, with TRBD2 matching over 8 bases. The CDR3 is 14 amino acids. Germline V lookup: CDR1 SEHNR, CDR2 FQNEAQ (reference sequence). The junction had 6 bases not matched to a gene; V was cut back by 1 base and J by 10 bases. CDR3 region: CASSLVGTSFEQFF. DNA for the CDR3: TGTGCCAGCAGCTTAGTAGGGACTAGTTTCGAGCAGTTCTTC.

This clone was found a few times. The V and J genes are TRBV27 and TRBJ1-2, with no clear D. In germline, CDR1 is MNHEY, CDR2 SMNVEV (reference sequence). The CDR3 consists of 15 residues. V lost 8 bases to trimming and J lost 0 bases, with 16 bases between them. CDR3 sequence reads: CASAAGGRTNYGYTF. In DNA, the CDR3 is TGTGCCAGCGCCGCTGGCGGGCGGACTAACTATGGCTACACCTTC.

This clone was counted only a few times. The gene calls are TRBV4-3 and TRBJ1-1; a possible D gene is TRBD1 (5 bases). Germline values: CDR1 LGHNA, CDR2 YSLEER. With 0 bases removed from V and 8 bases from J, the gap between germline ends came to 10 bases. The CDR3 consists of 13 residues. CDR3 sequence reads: CASSQDAGREAFF. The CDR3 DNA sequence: TGCGCCAGCAGCCAAGATGCGGGACGGGAAGCTTTCTTT.

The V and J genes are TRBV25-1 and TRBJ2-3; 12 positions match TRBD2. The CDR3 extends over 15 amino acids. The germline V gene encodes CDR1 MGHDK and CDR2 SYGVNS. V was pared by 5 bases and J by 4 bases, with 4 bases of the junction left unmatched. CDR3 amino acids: CASSSTSGRSDTQYF. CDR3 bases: TGTGCCAGCAGTTCGACTAGCGGGAGATCAGATACGCAGTATTTT.

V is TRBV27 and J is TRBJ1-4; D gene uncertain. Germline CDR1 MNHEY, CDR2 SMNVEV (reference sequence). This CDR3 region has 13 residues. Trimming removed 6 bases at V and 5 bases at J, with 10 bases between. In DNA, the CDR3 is TGTGCCAGCAGCTATATGAAGAATGAAAAACTGTTTTTT. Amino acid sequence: CASSYMKNEKLFF.

Here the CDR3 DNA reads TGTGCCAGCTCACCCGCTATAACAGGGGGCATCCCTGAAGCTTTCTTT. Amino acids: CASSPAITGGIPEAFF. J is TRBJ1-1 and V is TRBV18; 9 bases are shared with TRBD1. Germline trimming cut 3 bases from V and 6 bases from J; bases unmatched to any gene: 11. This CDR3 is built from 16 residues. The germline CDR1 and CDR2 sequences are KGHSH and LQKENI.

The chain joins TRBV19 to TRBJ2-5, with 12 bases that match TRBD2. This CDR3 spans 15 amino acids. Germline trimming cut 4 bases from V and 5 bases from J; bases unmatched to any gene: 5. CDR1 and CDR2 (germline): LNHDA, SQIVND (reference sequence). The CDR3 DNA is TGTGCCAGTAGTACTAGCGGGGGGGCCGTGGAGACCCAGTACTTC. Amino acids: CASSTSGGAVETQYF.

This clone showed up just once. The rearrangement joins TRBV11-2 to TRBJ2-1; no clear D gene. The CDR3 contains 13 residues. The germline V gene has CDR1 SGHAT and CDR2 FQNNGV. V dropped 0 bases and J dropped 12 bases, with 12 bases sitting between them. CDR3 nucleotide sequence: TGTGCCAGCAGCTTAGACTCAGGAGTTGGGCAGTTCTTC. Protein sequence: CASSLDSGVGQFF.

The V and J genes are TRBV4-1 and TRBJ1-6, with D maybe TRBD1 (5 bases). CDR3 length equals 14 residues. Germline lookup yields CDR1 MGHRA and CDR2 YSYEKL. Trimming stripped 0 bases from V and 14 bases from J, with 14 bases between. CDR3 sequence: CASSQEGPGGTLHF. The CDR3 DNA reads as TGCGCCAGCAGCCAAGAAGGGCCCGGGGGGACCCTCCACTTT.

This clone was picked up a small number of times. CDR3: CASSILRLGGNTGELFF. CDR3 DNA sequence: TGTGCCAGCAGCATTCTCCGATTAGGGGGGAACACCGGGGAGCTGTTTTTT. The V gene is TRBV27, the J gene TRBJ2-2; a weak D match, TRBD1 (6 bases). Trimming pared 6 bases from V and 1 base from J, leaving 18 bases between. The length of the CDR3 is 17 residues. Germline values: CDR1 MNHEY, CDR2 SMNVEV (reference sequence).

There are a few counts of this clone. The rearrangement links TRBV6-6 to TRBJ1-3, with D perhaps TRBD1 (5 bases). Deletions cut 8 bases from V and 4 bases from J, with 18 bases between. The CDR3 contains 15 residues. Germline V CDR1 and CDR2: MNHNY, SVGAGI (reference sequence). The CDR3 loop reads CASSGRTMTGNTIYF. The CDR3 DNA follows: TGTGCCAGCTCCGGCAGGACAATGACAGGAAACACCATATATTTT.

The DNA for the CDR3 is TGCGCCAACCGGACAGGGCCTACCTATGGCTACACCTTC. This gives the protein CANRTGPTYGYTF. The chain joins TRBV5-1 to TRBJ1-2, with 8 bases that match TRBD1. The CDR3 contains 13 residues. CDR1 and CDR2 (germline): SGHRS, YFSETQ. Trimming cost V 9 bases and J 4 bases; bases outside gene matches: 8.

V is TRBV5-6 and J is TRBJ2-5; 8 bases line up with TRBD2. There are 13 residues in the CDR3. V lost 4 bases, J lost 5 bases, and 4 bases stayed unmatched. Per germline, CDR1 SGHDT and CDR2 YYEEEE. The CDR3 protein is CASSPGLAETQYF. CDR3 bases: TGTGCCAGCAGCCCTGGACTAGCCGAGACCCAGTACTTC.